This T cell receptor beta chain was observed in a study of post-analysis software for immune sequencing data. Unique molecular identifiers had been added to the TCR beta cDNA libraries. TCRdb re-called the PCR reads with MiXCR, one entry per CDR3 protein. The data contain hundreds of thousands of distinct CDR3 sequences, nearly 45% of them singletons. V was shortened by 5 bases and J by 0 bases, with 17 bases between the two germline ends. Germline V lookup: CDR1 SEHNR, CDR2 FQNEAQ (reference sequence). This CDR3 spans 17 amino acids. Study-wide results and limits: Among five TRBV segments more frequent in patients than controls were TRBV5-6, TRBV5-1 and TRBV20-1.

Worth noting for this clonotype: What it binds is not known.

Specimen: blood. This TCR was sampled from a girl between 10 and 17 years old with multiple sclerosis. The chain employs TRBV7-9 and TRBJ2-1; D tentatively reads TRBD1 or TRBD2 (5 bases each). CDR3 bases: TGTGCCAGCAGCGCCTTTCGACGGGGCAGCTCCTACAATGAGCAGTTCTTC. Translated: CASSAFRRGSSYNEQFF.